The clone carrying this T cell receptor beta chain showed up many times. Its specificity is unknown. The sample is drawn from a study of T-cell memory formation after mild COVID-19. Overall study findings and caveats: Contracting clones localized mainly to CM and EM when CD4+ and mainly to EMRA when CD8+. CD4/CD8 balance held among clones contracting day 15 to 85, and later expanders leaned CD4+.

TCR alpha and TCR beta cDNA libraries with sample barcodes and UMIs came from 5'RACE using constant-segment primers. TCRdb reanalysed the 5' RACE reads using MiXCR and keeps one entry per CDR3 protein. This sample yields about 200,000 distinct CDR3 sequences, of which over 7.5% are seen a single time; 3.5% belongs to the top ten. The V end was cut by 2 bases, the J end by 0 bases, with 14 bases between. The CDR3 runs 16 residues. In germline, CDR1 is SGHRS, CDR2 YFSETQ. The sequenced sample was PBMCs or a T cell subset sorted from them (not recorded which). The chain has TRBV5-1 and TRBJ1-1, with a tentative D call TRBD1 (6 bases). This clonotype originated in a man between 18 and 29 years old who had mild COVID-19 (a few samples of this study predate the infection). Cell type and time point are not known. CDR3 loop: CASSLTWGQLNTEAFF. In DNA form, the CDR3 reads TGCGCCAGCAGCTTAACTTGGGGACAACTGAACACTGAAGCTTTCTTT.